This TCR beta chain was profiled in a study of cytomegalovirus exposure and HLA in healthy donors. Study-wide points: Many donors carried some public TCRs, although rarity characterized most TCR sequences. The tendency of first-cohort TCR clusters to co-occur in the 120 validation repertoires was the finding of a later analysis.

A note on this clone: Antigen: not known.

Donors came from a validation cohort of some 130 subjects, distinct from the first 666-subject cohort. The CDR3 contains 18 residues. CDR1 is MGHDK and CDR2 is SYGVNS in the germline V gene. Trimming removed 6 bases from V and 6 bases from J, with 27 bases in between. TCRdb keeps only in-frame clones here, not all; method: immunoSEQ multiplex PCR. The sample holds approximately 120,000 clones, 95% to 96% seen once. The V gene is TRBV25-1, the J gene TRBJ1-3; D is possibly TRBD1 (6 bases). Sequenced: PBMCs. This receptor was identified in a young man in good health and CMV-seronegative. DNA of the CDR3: TGTGCCAGCAGACCCGGGACACAACCTCTTTCCTCTAAAAACACCATATATTTT. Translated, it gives CASRPGTQPLSSKNTIYF.